These T cell receptor beta chains were read from a single sample in a study of T-cell memory formation after mild COVID-19. TCRdb called the 5' RACE reads again in MiXCR, with one record for every CDR3 protein. The repertoire has hundreds of thousands of distinct CDR3 sequences, approximately 19% of them found once; the top ten carry under 25%. The sample was PBMCs or a T cell subset sorted from them (not recorded which). The source of these receptors is a man in his late teens or twenties who had mild COVID-19 (a few samples of this study predate the infection). Cell type and time point are not known. CDR3s include the opening cysteine and the closing phenylalanine or tryptophan. D genes are given only for firm matches. Rows give clone size only sometimes, using once, few, many, or a class for an expanded clone.

-	TRBV27	-	TRBJ2-1	TGTGCCAGCATGGACGGGACCACCTCTTCCTCCTACAATGAGCAGTTCTTC	CASMDGTTSSSYNEQFF
TRBD2	TRBV5-5	many	TRBJ2-3	TGTGCCAGCAGCTTGGTTAGCGGGGGAGCAGATACGCAGTATTTT	CASSLVSGGADTQYF
-	TRBV7-3	many	TRBJ2-3	TGTGCCAGCAGCTTAATCTCGGCTATCACTAGCACAGATACGCAGTATTTT	CASSLISAITSTDTQYF
TRBD1	TRBV5-6	few	TRBJ2-3	TGTGCCAGCAGCTTACAGGGGGGATACACAGATACGCAGTATTTT	CASSLQGGYTDTQYF
-	TRBV5-4	many	TRBJ1-4	TGTGCCAGCAGCTCCCGGAGTAGGGGAAATGAAAAACTGTTTTTT	CASSSRSRGNEKLFF
-	TRBV12-3/TRBV12-4	-	TRBJ1-4	TGTGCCAGCAGTTCGTTGGATGAAAAACTGTTTTTT	CASSSLDEKLFF
TRBD1	TRBV7-2	-	TRBJ1-2	TGTGCCAGCAGCCTCCAGGGGGACTATGGCTACACCTTC	CASSLQGDYGYTF
-	TRBV10-3	-	TRBJ1-6	TGTGCCATCAGCTCCGGGACTCTCTATTCACCCCTCCACTTT	CAISSGTLYSPLHF
TRBD2	TRBV10-3	-	TRBJ2-1	TGTGCCATTTTAGCGGGGAGCCACAATGAGCAGTTCTTC	CAILAGSHNEQFF
TRBD1	TRBV5-1	-	TRBJ2-5	TGCGCCAGCAGCTTGGACGGACAGGGGATGGAGACCCAGTACTTC	CASSLDGQGMETQYF
TRBD2	TRBV4-3	-	TRBJ2-1	TGCGCCAGCAGCCAAGAATTAGCGGGGGGGTACAATGAGCAGTTCTTC	CASSQELAGGYNEQFF
TRBD1	TRBV7-2	few	TRBJ2-5	TGTGCCAGCAGCCAAACGTCGGGACAGCCAGGAGAGACCCAGTACTTC	CASSQTSGQPGETQYF
-	TRBV3-1	-	TRBJ2-2	TGTGCCAGCAGCCAGTACGGAGCGAACACCGGGGAGCTGTTTTTT	CASSQYGANTGELFF
-	TRBV20-1	few	TRBJ1-4	TGCAGTGCTAGAGTCCGGGGATCAGCTAATGAAAAACTGTTTTTT	CSARVRGSANEKLFF
TRBD1	TRBV5-1	-	TRBJ1-2	TGCGCCAGCAGCCCGGGACAGGAGAAACTCTATGGCTACACCTTC	CASSPGQEKLYGYTF
TRBD1	TRBV12-3/TRBV12-4	few	TRBJ1-2	TGTGCCAGCAGTTTACTGCCCAGGGGGGATGGCTACACCTTC	CASSLLPRGDGYTF
-	TRBV5-1	many	TRBJ2-4	TGCGCCAGCAGCTTGGGATGGCCTGGAGGCATTCAGTACTTC	CASSLGWPGGIQYF
TRBD2	TRBV7-2	few	TRBJ2-7	TGTGCCAGCAGCCCGGGGGGTACGTCGGGCGAGCAGTACTTC	CASSPGGTSGEQYF
-	TRBV5-1	many	TRBJ1-1	TGCGCCAGCAGCTTGGGGGGACAGAACACTGAAGCTTTCTTT	CASSLGGQNTEAFF
-	TRBV24-1	-	TRBJ2-3	TGTGCCACCAGTGATCGACAGACAGATACGCAGTATTTT	CATSDRQTDTQYF
TRBD1	TRBV20-1	few	TRBJ2-6	TGCAGTGCTAGAGCCCCACGACAGGGTGAGGACTCTGGGGCCAACGTCCTGACTTTC	CSARAPRQGEDSGANVLTF
-	TRBV5-5	-	TRBJ1-2	TGTGCCAGCAGCTTAGGGAGTAGCTATGGCTACACCTTC	CASSLGSSYGYTF
TRBD1	TRBV7-9	-	TRBJ1-1	TGTGCCAGCAGCTTCCCGGACAGGAGGGGGTGGGGCACTGAAGCTTTCTTT	CASSFPDRRGWGTEAFF
-	TRBV6-2/TRBV6-3	few	TRBJ2-2	TGTGCCAGCAGTTGGGGCGGGGATCGTGGCGGGGAGCTGTTTTTT	CASSWGGDRGGELFF
TRBD1	TRBV3-1	-	TRBJ2-1	TGTGCCAGCAGTCCATCACAGGGGCATATCTCCTACAATGAGCAGTTCTTC	CASSPSQGHISYNEQFF
TRBD1	TRBV4-1	-	TRBJ2-1	TGCGCCAGCAGCCAAGCCCAGACAGGGGTATACAATGAGCAGTTCTTC	CASSQAQTGVYNEQFF
TRBD2	TRBV20-1	few	TRBJ2-1	TGCAGTGCTAGGAGGACTAGCGGAGAAGACAATGAGCAGTTCTTC	CSARRTSGEDNEQFF
-	TRBV10-1	-	TRBJ1-5	TGCGCCAACAATAGCAATCAGCCCCAGCATTTT	CANNSNQPQHF
-	TRBV5-1	-	TRBJ1-1	TGCGCCAGCAGCTTGGGGCCGATCCTGAACACTGAAGCTTTCTTT	CASSLGPILNTEAFF
TRBD2	TRBV12-3/TRBV12-4	-	TRBJ2-5	TGTGCCAGCAGGGAAGCGGGGCCAGGAGAGACCCAGTACTTC	CASREAGPGETQYF
-	TRBV5-1	many	TRBJ1-1	TGCGCCAGCAGCTTGAACGGTGCGAACACTGAAGCTTTCTTT	CASSLNGANTEAFF
TRBD2	TRBV20-1	-	TRBJ2-5	TGCAGTGCTACGGGGGGAGAGACCCAGTCCTTC	CSATGGETQSF
TRBD2	TRBV20-1	-	TRBJ2-3	TGCAGTGCTAGAGATGGGGGACTAGCGGGGCCGACAGATACGCAGTATTTT	CSARDGGLAGPTDTQYF
TRBD1	TRBV4-1	-	TRBJ2-2	TGCGCCAGCAGCCACAGGACAGGGAACACCGGGGAGCTGTTTTTT	CASSHRTGNTGELFF
TRBD1	TRBV7-2	many	TRBJ2-5	TGTGCCAGCAGCTCGACAGGGTCCCAAGAGACCCAGTACTTC	CASSSTGSQETQYF